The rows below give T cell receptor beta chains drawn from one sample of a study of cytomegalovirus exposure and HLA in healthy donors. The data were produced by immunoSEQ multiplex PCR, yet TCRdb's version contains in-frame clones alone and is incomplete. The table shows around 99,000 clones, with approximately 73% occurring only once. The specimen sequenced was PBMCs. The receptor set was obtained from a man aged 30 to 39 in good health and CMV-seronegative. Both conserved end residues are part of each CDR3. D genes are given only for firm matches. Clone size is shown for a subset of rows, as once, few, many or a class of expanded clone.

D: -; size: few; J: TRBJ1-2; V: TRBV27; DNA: TGTGCCAGCAGTTTCTCGGGAACTGGGGGCTACACCTTC; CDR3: CASSFSGTGGYTF
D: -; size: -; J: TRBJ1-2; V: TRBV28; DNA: TGTGCCAGTCGGTCGGGTAACTATGGCTACACCTTC; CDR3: CASRSGNYGYTF
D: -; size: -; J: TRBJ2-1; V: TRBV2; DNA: TGTGCCAGCAGTTTTTTAGGACAGCTTCTCTACAATGAGCAGTTCTTC; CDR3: CASSFLGQLLYNEQFF
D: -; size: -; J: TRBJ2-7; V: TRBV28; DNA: TGTGCCAGCAGTTTAAACGGCAGGTCCTACGAGCAGTACTTC; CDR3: CASSLNGRSYEQYF
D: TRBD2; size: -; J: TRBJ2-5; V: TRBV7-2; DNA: TGTGCCAGCAGCCCAGAGGGGACTAGCGGGAGAGAGACCCAGTACTTC; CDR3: CASSPEGTSGRETQYF
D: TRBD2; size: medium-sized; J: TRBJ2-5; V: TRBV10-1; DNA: TGCGCCAGCAGTGAGTCGACGGGAGGGGTGGCCCAAGAGACCCAGTACTTC; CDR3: CASSESTGGVAQETQYF
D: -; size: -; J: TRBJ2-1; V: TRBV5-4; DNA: TGTGCCAGCAGCTTGGCCCTAGGCTACAATGAGCAGTTCTTC; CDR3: CASSLALGYNEQFF
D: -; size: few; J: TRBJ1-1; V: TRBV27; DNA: TGTGCCAGCCTCACGCCGGGACAACGGAACACTGAAGCTTTCTTT; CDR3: CASLTPGQRNTEAFF
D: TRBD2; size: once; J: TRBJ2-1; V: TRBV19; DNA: TGTGCCAGTAGTCCCCGGACTAGCGGGGGGGATGAGCAGTTCTTC; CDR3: CASSPRTSGGDEQFF
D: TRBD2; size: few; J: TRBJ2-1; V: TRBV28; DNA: TGTGCCAGCAGTGGCCCCGGGACTAGCGGGGGCCCTTACTCCTACAATGAGCAGTTCTTC; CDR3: CASSGPGTSGGPYSYNEQFF
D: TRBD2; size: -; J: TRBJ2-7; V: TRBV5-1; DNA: TGCGCCAGCAGCTTGGAGTTACGGGGGGGATCCTACGAGCAGTACTTC; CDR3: CASSLELRGGSYEQYF
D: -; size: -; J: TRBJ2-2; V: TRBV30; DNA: TGTGCCTGGAGTGCTCTGGTAGAGGTCGGGGAGCTGTTTTTT; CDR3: CAWSALVEVGELFF
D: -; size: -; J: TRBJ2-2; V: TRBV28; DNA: TGTGCCAGCAATCCGACAAACGCGAACACCGGGGAGCTGTTTTTT; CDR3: CASNPTNANTGELFF
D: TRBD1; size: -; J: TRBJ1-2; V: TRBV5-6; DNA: TGTGCCAGCAGCTTGGGGACAGGGAGATCTTATGGCTACACCTTC; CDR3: CASSLGTGRSYGYTF
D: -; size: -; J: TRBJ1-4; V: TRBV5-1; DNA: TGCGCCAGCAGCAGGACAGCAACTAATGAAAAGCTGTTTTTT; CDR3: CASSRTATNEKLFF
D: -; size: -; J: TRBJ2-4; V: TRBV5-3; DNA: TGTGCCAGAAGCTTGGTTCCAGGTGACCTAGCCAAAAACATTCAGTACTTC; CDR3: CARSLVPGDLAKNIQYF
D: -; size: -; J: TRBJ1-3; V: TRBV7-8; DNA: TGTGCCAGCAGCCCCACCACAGGGACACGGAACACCATATATTTT; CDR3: CASSPTTGTRNTIYF
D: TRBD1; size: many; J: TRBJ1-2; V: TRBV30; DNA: TGTGCCTTTAACCGGGACAGGCCTGCGGGCTACACCTTC; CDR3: CAFNRDRPAGYTF
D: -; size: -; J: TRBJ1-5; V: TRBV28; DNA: TGTGCCAGCAGTTCGATCCCGACAGATAGCAATCAGCCCCAGCATTTT; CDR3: CASSSIPTDSNQPQHF
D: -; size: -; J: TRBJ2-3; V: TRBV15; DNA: TGTGCCACCAGCAGGAACATTCGAGGGAGAGGAACAGATACGCAGTATTTT; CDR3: CATSRNIRGRGTDTQYF
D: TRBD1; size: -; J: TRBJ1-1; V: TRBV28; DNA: TGTGCTACCATAAGGACAGGGGGGTGGGCTGAAGCTTTCTTT; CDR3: CATIRTGGWAEAFF
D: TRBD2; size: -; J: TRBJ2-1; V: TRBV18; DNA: TGTGCCAGCTCACCGGCGGGGGTCAGGGACGACAATGAGCAGTTCTTC; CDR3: CASSPAGVRDDNEQFF